This T cell receptor beta chain is drawn from a study of shared clonotypes between healthy human individuals. Across the whole study: The plates for each donor numbered three CD4 naive, three CD4 memory, two CD8 naive and one CD8 memory.

Concerning this clone: Its target is not known.

The table came from immunoSEQ multiplex PCR; TCRdb's copy has only in-frame clones and leaves some out. The sample records about 1 million clones, around 76% being singletons. Regarding the study as a whole: As a rule, naive subsets had a larger estimated richness than memory subsets. For sorted subsets, rarefaction showed incomplete sequencing despite large depth.

V was pared by 6 bases and J by 0 bases, with 15 bases of the junction left unmatched. The germline V gene encodes CDR1 MDHEN and CDR2 SYDVKM. This CDR3 has 20 amino acids. It was into CD45RA+ naive and CD45RA-negative memory subsets that the CD4+ cells were split. The origin of this receptor is a man aged 18 to 30 in good health. The genes are TRBV28 and TRBJ2-3; 13 bases match TRBD2. The sample consisted of memory CD4+ T cells sorted from blood. Regarding subset: CD45RA-negative fraction. CDR3 nucleotide sequence: TGTGCCAGCAGCCCCCGGCCGGGACTAGCGGGGCCTGCTAGCACAGATACGCAGTATTTT. The encoded protein is CASSPRPGLAGPASTDTQYF.